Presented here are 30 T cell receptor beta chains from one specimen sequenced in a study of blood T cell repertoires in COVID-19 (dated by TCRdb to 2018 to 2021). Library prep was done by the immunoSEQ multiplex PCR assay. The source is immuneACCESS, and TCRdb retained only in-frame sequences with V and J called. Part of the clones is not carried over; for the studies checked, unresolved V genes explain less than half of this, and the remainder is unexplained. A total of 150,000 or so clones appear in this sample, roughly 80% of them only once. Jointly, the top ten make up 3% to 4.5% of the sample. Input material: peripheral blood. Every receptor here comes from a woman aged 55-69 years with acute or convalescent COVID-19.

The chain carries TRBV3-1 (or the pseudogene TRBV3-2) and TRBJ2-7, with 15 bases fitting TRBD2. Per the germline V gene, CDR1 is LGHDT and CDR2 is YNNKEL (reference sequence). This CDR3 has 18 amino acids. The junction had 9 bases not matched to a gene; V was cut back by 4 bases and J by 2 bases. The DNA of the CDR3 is TGTGCCAGCAGCCCCCGGGCCGGGACTAGCGGGAGGCCCTACGAGCAGTACTTC. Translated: CASSPRAGTSGRPYEQYF.

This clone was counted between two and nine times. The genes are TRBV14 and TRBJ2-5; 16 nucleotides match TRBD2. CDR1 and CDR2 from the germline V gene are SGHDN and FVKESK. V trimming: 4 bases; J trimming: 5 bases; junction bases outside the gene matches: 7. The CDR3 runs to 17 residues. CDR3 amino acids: CASSPGTSGRAGETQYF. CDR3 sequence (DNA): TGTGCCAGCAGCCCAGGGACTAGCGGGAGGGCCGGTGAGACCCAGTACTTC.

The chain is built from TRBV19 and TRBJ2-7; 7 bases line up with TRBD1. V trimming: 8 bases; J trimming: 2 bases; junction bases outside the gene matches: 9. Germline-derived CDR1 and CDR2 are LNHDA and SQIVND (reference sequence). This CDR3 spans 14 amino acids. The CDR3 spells CASAPRDRAYEQYF. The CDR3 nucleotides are TGTGCCAGTGCCCCCCGGGACAGAGCCTACGAGCAGTACTTC.

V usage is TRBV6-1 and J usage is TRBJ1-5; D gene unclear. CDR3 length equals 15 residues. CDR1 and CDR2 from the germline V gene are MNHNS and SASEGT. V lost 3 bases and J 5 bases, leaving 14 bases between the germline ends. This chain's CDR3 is CASSEFEEIHQPQHF. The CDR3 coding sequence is TGTGCCAGCAGTGAGTTTGAGGAGATCCATCAGCCCCAGCATTTT.

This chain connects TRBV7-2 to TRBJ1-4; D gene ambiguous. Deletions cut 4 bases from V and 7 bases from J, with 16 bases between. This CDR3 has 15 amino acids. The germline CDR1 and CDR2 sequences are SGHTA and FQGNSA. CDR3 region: CASSSGPSRGEKLFF. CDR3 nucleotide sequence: TGTGCCAGCAGCTCCGGGCCATCTCGGGGTGAAAAACTGTTTTTT.

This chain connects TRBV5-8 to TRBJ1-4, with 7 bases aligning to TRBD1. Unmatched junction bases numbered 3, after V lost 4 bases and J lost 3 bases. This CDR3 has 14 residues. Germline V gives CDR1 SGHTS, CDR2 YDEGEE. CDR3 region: CASSGGQPNEKLFF. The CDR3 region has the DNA TGTGCCAGCAGCGGGGGACAGCCTAATGAAAAACTGTTTTTT.

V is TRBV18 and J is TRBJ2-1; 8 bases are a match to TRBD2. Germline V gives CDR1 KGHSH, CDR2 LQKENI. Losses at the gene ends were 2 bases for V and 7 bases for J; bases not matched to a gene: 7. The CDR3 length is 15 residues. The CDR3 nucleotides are TGTGCCAGCTCACCAGCGAGCGGGAGAATTAATGAGCAGTTCTTC. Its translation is CASSPASGRINEQFF.

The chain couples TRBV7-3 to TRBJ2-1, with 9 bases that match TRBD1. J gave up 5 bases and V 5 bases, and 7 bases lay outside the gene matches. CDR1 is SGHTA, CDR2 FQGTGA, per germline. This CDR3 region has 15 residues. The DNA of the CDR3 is TGTGCCAGCAGCCCAGGGACAGGGTCTGACAATGAGCAGTTCTTC. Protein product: CASSPGTGSDNEQFF.

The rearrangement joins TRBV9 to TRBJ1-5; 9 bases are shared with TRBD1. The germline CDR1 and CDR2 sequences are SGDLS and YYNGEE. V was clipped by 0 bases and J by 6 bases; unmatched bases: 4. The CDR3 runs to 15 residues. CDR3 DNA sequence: TGTGCCAGCAGCGTAGAGCCGACAGGGGGTCAGCCCCAGCATTTT. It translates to CASSVEPTGGQPQHF. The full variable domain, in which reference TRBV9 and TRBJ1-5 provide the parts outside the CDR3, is DSGVTQTPKHLITATGQRVTLRCSPRSGDLSVYWYQQSLDQGLQFLIQYYNGEERAKGNILERFSAQQFPDLHSELNLSSLELGDSALYFCASSVEPTGGQPQHFGDGTRLSIL.

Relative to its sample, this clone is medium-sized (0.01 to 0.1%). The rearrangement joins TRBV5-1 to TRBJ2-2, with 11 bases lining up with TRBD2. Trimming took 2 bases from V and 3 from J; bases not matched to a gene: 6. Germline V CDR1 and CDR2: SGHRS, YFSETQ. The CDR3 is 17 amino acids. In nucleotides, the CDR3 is TGCGCCAGCAGCTTCTTTCGACTAGCGGGATACACCGGGGAGCTGTTTTTT. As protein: CASSFFRLAGYTGELFF.

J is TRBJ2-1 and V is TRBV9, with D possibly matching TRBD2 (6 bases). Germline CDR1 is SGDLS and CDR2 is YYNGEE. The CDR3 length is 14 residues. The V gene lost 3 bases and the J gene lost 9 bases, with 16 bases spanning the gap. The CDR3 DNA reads TGTGCCAGCAGCGCGGGAGACTTCGGGCGTGAGCAGTTCTTC. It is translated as CASSAGDFGREQFF.

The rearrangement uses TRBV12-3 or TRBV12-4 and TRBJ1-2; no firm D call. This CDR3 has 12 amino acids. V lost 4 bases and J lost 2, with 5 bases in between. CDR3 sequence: CASSYQNYGYTF. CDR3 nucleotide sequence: TGTGCCAGCAGTTACCAGAACTATGGCTACACCTTC.

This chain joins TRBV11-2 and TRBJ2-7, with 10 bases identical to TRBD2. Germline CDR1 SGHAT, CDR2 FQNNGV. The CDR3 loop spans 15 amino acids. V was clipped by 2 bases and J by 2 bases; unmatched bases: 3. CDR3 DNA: TGTGCCAGCAGCTTACTAGCGGGGGAGGCCTACGAGCAGTACTTC. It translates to CASSLLAGEAYEQYF.

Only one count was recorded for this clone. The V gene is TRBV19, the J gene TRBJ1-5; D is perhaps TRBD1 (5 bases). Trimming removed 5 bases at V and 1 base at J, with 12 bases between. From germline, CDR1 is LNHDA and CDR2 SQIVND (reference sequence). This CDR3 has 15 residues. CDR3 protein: CASSPQGRSNQPQHF. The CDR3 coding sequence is TGTGCCAGTAGTCCCCAGGGTCGGAGCAATCAGCCCCAGCATTTT.

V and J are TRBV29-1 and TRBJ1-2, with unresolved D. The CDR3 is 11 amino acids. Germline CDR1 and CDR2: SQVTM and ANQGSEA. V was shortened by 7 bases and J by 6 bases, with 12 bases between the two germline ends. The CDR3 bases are TGCAGCGCCCTAGCCGGGGATGGCTACACCTTC. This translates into CSALAGDGYTF.

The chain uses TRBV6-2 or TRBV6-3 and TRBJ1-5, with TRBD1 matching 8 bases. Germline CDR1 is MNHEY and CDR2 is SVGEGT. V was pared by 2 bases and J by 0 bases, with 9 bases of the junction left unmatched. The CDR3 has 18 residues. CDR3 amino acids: CASSYTTGENYSNQPQHF. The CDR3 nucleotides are TGTGCCAGCAGTTACACGACAGGGGAAAATTATAGCAATCAGCCCCAGCATTTT.

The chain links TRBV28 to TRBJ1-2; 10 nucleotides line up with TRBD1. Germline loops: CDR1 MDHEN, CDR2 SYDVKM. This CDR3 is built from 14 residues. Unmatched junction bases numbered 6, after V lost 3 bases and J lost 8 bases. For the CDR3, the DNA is TGTGCCAGCAGTTTCCATGGGACAGGGGACGGCTACACCTTC. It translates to CASSFHGTGDGYTF.

CDR3 coding DNA: TGTGCCAGCACCCCCTCCGGGACAGGGGGAGGGGGCTACACCTTC. It specifies CASTPSGTGGGGYTF. This chain uses TRBV28 with TRBJ1-2, with 11 bases matching TRBD1. Germline loops: CDR1 MDHEN, CDR2 SYDVKM. The V and J ends lost 7 bases and 8 bases, in that order; junction bases with no gene match: 12. There are 15 residues in the CDR3.

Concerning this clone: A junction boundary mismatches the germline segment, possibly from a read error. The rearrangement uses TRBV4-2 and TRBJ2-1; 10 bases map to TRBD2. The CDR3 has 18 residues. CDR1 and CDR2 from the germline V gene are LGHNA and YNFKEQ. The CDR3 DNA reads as TGTGCCAACAGCCAAGGGACCTTAGCGGGAGGTCGGTACAATGAGCAGTTCTTC. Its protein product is CANSQGTLAGGRYNEQFF.

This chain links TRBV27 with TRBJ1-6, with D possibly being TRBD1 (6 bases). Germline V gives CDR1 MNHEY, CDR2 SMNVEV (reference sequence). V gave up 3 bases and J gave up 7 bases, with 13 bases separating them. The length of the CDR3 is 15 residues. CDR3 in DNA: TGTGCCAGCAGTTTGGGGGCCAGGGCAAATTCACCCCTCCACTTT. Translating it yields CASSLGARANSPLHF.

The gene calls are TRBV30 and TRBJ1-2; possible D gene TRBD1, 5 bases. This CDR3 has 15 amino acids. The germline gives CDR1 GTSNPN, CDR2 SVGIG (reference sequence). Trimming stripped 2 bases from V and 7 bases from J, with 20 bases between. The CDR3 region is CAWSHKTGPRGGYTF. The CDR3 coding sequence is TGTGCCTGGAGTCATAAAACCGGCCCTAGGGGTGGCTACACCTTC.

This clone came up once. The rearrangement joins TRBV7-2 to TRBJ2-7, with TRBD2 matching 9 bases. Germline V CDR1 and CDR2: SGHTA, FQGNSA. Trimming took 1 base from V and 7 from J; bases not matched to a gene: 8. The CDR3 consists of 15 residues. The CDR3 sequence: CASSLGGLATGEQYF. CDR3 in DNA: TGTGCCAGCAGCTTAGGGGGACTAGCCACGGGGGAGCAGTACTTC.

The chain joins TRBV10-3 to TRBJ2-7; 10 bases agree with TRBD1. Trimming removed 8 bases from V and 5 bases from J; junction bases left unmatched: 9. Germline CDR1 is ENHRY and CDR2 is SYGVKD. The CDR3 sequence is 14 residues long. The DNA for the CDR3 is TGTGCCATCGGCGCGAGACAGGGGGCCAACGAGCAGTACTTC. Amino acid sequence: CAIGARQGANEQYF.

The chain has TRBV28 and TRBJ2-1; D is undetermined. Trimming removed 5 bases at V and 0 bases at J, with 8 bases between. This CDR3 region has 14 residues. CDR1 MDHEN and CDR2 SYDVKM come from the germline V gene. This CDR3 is CASSPFSSYNEQFF. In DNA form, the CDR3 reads TGTGCCAGCAGTCCATTTAGCTCCTACAATGAGCAGTTCTTC.

The CDR3 protein is CASSIRGGRTNEKLFF. Written as DNA, the CDR3 is TGTGCCAGTAGTATTCGGGGGGGTAGGACTAATGAAAAACTGTTTTTT. The V gene is TRBV19, the J gene TRBJ1-4, with D possibly being TRBD1 (5 bases). CDR1 is LNHDA and CDR2 is SQIVND in the germline V gene (reference sequence). V lost 3 bases to trimming and J lost 2 bases, with 13 bases between them. This CDR3 comprises 16 residues.

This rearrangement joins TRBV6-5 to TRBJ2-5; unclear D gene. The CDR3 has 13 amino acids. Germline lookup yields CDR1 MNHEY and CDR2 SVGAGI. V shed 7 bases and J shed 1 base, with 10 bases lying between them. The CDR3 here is CASTLDSQETQYF. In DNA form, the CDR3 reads TGTGCCAGCACCCTTGACTCCCAAGAGACCCAGTACTTC.

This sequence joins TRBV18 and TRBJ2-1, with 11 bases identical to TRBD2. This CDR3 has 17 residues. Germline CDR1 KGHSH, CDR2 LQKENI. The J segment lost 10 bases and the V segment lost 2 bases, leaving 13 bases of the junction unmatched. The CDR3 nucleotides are TGTGCCAGCTCACCAAATGGACTAGCGGGTGGTGCGGGGGAGCAGTTCTTC. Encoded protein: CASSPNGLAGGAGEQFF.

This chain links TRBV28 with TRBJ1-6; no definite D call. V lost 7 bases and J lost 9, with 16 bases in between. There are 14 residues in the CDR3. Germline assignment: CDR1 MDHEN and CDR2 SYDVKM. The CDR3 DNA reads TGTGCCAGCACGAACTCCGGGTCTGGTTCACCCCTCCACTTT. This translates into CASTNSGSGSPLHF.

The CDR3 DNA sequence: TGTGCCAGTAGTATAGGACTAGGTCCGACCTACGAGCAGTACTTC. Translating gives CASSIGLGPTYEQYF. The rearrangement joins TRBV19 to TRBJ2-7; tentatively, D is TRBD2 (6 bases). The CDR3 length is 15 residues. Trimming removed 1 base from V and 2 bases from J, with 12 bases in between. Germline CDR1 is LNHDA and CDR2 is SQIVND (reference sequence).

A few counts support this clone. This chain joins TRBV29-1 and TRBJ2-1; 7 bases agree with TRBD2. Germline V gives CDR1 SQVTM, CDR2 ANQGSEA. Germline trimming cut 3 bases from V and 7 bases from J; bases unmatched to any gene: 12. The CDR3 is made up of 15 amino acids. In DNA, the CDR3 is TGCAGCGTTGAGACAACGACTAGCATCTATAATGAGCAGTTCTTC. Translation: CSVETTTSIYNEQFF.